Below, 8 T cell receptor beta chains from the same sample are listed, as sequenced in a study of cytomegalovirus exposure and HLA in healthy donors. Primers for the PCR totalled 60 Vbeta and 13 Jbeta. Profiling relied on immunoSEQ multiplex PCR, and the TCRdb table lists in-frame clones only, not all of them. The data show 90,000 to 150,000 clones, 65% to 85% seen once. Material for sequencing was PBMCs. These TCRs come from a man aged 50-60 years in good health and CMV-seropositive.

The CDR3 region is CASSEPGADTQYF. For the CDR3, the DNA is TGTGCCAGCAGTGAACCCGGAGCAGATACGCAGTATTTT. The chain carries TRBV6-1 and TRBJ2-3; D not certain. There are 13 residues in the CDR3. The germline gives CDR1 MNHNS, CDR2 SASEGT. The germline V and J ends were trimmed by 2 bases and 4 bases, with 7 bases remaining between them.

This chain links TRBV6-4 with TRBJ1-1; D possibly corresponds to TRBD1 (6 bases). CDR1 is MRHNA and CDR2 is SNTAGT in the germline V gene. CDR3 length: 13 amino acids. The V end lost 7 bases, the J end lost 4 bases, and 13 bases lay between the germline ends. Here the CDR3 reads CASKQGEGTEAFF. The CDR3 DNA is TGTGCCAGCAAACAGGGCGAGGGCACTGAAGCTTTCTTT.

The chain links TRBV11-1 to TRBJ2-1; a possible D gene is TRBD2 (5 bases). The V gene's germline CDR1 is SGHAT and CDR2 FQDESV (reference sequence). There are 14 residues in the CDR3. V was clipped by 1 base and J by 6 bases, with 10 bases between them. The CDR3 nucleotides read TGTGCCAGCAGCTTAGGCGAGGGCGGCAATGAGCAGTTCTTC. Its protein product is CASSLGEGGNEQFF. Using reference TRBV11-1 and TRBJ2-1 for the parts outside the CDR3, the full variable domain is EAEVAQSPRYKITEKSQAVAFWCDPISGHATLYWYRQILGQGPELLVQFQDESVVDDSQLPKDRFSAERLKGVDSTLKIQPAELGDSAMYLCASSLGEGGNEQFFGPGTRLTVL.

The chain uses TRBV5-6 and TRBJ1-5, with unresolved D. Trimming stripped 1 base from V and 5 bases from J, with 16 bases between. Germline V gives CDR1 SGHDT, CDR2 YYEEEE. The length of the CDR3 is 16 residues. CDR3 nucleotides: TGTGCCAGCAGCTTGTATCTGGGGAGGGCTTATCAGCCCCAGCATTTT. This translates into CASSLYLGRAYQPQHF.

CDR3 coding DNA: TGCGCCAGCAGCCAAGATCATCCCAAAAACTATGGCTACACCTTC. It specifies CASSQDHPKNYGYTF. The V gene is TRBV4-3, the J gene TRBJ1-2, with D uncertain. The CDR3 contains 15 residues. The ends were cut back, 0 bases at V and 2 bases at J, with 10 bases in the middle. The germline CDR1 and CDR2 sequences are LGHNA and YSLEER.

The chain uses TRBV6-1 and TRBJ1-4; 7 bases agree with TRBD1. The CDR3 has 15 residues. Germline CDR1 and CDR2: MNHNS and SASEGT. Trimming at V came to 5 bases and at J to 5 bases, leaving 8 bases not matched to a gene. DNA for the CDR3: TGTGCCAGCAGTTCCTGGACAGGCGGGAATGAAAAACTGTTTTTT. It specifies CASSSWTGGNEKLFF.

The V gene is TRBV9, the J gene TRBJ2-7; 8 bases agree with TRBD1. Trimming cost V 1 base and J 1 base; bases outside gene matches: 13. The CDR3 has 18 residues. Germline-derived CDR1 and CDR2 are SGDLS and YYNGEE. The CDR3 DNA reads TGTGCCAGCAGCGTATCCTTAGGAGGGACAGGCCGATCCTACGAGCAGTACTTC. Translating gives CASSVSLGGTGRSYEQYF.

The gene calls are TRBV12-5 and TRBJ1-1; 8 positions agree with TRBD1. Germline CDR1 and CDR2: LGHNT and FRNRAP. The CDR3 totals 19 residues. Trimming took 0 bases from V and 3 from J; bases not matched to a gene: 15. CDR3 sequence reads: CASGLVLAGGVRGDTEAFF. CDR3 DNA: TGTGCTAGTGGTTTGGTACTGGCAGGGGGCGTGAGAGGCGACACTGAAGCTTTCTTT.